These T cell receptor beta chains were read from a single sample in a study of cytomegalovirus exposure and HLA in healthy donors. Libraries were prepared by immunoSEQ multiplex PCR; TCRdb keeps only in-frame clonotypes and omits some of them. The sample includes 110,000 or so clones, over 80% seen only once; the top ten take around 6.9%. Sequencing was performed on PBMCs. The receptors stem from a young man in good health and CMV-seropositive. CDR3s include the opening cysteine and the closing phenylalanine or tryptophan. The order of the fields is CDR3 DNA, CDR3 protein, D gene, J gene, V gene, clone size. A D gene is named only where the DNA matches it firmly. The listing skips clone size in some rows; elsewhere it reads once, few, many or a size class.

TGTGCCAGCAGTTTAAGTGTCCGGGAGTTAGTCAATCAGCCCCAGCATTTT CASSLSVRELVNQPQHF . TRBJ1-5 TRBV28 once
TGTGCCAGCAGCCCCGGGCGGGACTCCTACGAGCAGTACTTC CASSPGRDSYEQYF . TRBJ2-7 TRBV2 .
TGTGCCAGCAGGGCTAGCGGGGGGACTAATGAGCAGTTCTTC CASRASGGTNEQFF TRBD2 TRBJ2-1 TRBV7-2 .
TGTGCCAGCAGCTTGGCCGGGACAGGGGGCGAAAAACTGTTTTTT CASSLAGTGGEKLFF TRBD1 TRBJ1-4 TRBV7-8 .
TGTGCCAGCAGCTTTGGGACAGGGGGCAGCGAGCAGTACTTC CASSFGTGGSEQYF TRBD1 TRBJ2-7 TRBV5-4 .
TGTGCCAGTAGTATAATGGTGGAGCAGCCCCAGCATTTT CASSIMVEQPQHF . TRBJ1-5 TRBV19 .
TGTGCCATCAGTGAGTTAACACTAACCTACAAGGAGGATACGCAGTATTTT CAISELTLTYKEDTQYF . TRBJ2-3 TRBV10-3 .
TGCGCCAGCAGCCAAGATCTGAAGGGGGCTTTAGGCTACACCTTC CASSQDLKGALGYTF TRBD1 TRBJ1-2 TRBV4-3 .
TGTGCCAGCAGCATACAGGGTGGTGAGTCCAAAAACATTCAGTACTTC CASSIQGGESKNIQYF . TRBJ2-4 TRBV21-1 .
TGTGCCAGTAGTGCAGTCCCGGGACAGGCAAACTATGGCTACACCTTC CASSAVPGQANYGYTF TRBD1 TRBJ1-2 TRBV19 .
TGTGCCAGCAGTTTAGAAAGTCACAACGAGCAGTACTTC CASSLESHNEQYF . TRBJ2-7 TRBV27 .
TGCGCCAGCAGTCTTGCCGGGGGGGGAATAATTTATAGCAATCAGCCCCAGCATTTT CASSLAGGGIIYSNQPQHF . TRBJ1-5 TRBV23-1 .
TGTGCTAGTGGTTTGATAATACAACAGGGTCATCAGCCCCAGCATTTT CASGLIIQQGHQPQHF . TRBJ1-5 TRBV12-5 .
TGTGCCTGGAGTGAGGGACTAGCGGGGGCGGACGAGCAGTACTTC CAWSEGLAGADEQYF TRBD2 TRBJ2-7 TRBV30 .
TGTGCCAGCAGCCGATATCAGGGAGGTGAGCAGTTCTTC CASSRYQGGEQFF . TRBJ2-1 TRBV14 .
TGTGCCAGCAGCTTAGGAGGCGAAGGGACCCAGTACTTC CASSLGGEGTQYF . TRBJ2-5 TRBV7-8 few
TGTGCCAGCAGCTTAAGGGACAGGGGGCCAAGAGAGTTCTTC CASSLRDRGPREFF TRBD1 TRBJ2-1 TRBV7-8 .
TGTGCCAGCAGCTTAAACCCGGGACACATGAACACTGAAGCTTTCTTT CASSLNPGHMNTEAFF . TRBJ1-1 TRBV7-8 .
TGTGCCAGCAGTTTACCACTTGCCCGCGCTTTCTTT CASSLPLARAFF . TRBJ1-1 TRBV28 .
TGTGCCACCCACCAATATAGGGGAACGGCAGATACGCAGTATTTT CATHQYRGTADTQYF . TRBJ2-3 TRBV10-3 .
TGCGCCAGCAGCCCGGACAGGGGGTTTATTAATGAGCAGTTCTTC CASSPDRGFINEQFF TRBD1 TRBJ2-1 TRBV4-3 few
TGTGCCAGCAGCTCCTGGACAGGGGAATTGCGGGGCTACACCTTC CASSSWTGELRGYTF TRBD1 TRBJ1-2 TRBV7-8 .
TGCGCCAGCAGCCCCCAGGGAGGAGAGACCCAGTACTTC CASSPQGGETQYF . TRBJ2-5 TRBV5-1 .
TGTGCCTGGAACATGCGGGGCAGCTATGGCTACACCTTC CAWNMRGSYGYTF . TRBJ1-2 TRBV30 .
TGTGCCAGCAGTGACTCGACGACAGGGGCCGGGGAGCTGTTTTTT CASSDSTTGAGELFF TRBD1 TRBJ2-2 TRBV6-4 few
TGTGCCAGCAGCCCTAGCGGGGTTCCTAATGAAAAACTGTTTTTT CASSPSGVPNEKLFF . TRBJ1-4 TRBV13 .